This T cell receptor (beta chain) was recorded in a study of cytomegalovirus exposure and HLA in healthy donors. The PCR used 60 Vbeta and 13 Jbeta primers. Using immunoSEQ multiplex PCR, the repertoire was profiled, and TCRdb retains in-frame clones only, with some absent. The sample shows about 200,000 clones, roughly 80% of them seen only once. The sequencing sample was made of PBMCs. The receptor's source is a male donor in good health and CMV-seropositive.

CDR3 bases: TGTGCCAGCAGTTCTCAGTTCTATGGCTACACCTTC. As protein: CASSSQFYGYTF. The gene calls are TRBV28 and TRBJ1-2, with no clear D. CDR1 and CDR2 from the germline V gene are MDHEN and SYDVKM. The CDR3 runs to 12 residues. Trimming took off 4 bases at V and 4 bases at J, with 7 bases between the two ends.